The T cell receptor beta chain under discussion was sequenced for a study of shared clonotypes between healthy human individuals. A few counts support this clone. Its antigen is unidentified. PBMC DNA, left unsorted, was sequenced on ten immunoSEQ deep assay plates. Measured with immunoSEQ multiplex PCR; TCRdb has only the in-frame clones, and not every one. The sample comprises fewer than 600,000 clones, about four fifths of which are singletons, and 13% rests with the top ten. Germline-derived CDR1 and CDR2 are SEHNR and FQNEAQ (reference sequence). CDR3 size: 15 residues. Trimming cost V 1 base and J 4 bases; bases outside gene matches: 2. Donors, healthy HIV-negative adults, lacked recent acute infections or vaccinations. Samples left unsorted employed about 90 million PBMCs for genomic DNA. Study-wide results and limits: Limitation of the genetic and exposure-history diversity represented came from the few donors.

V and J are TRBV7-9 and TRBJ1-4, with TRBD1 identical over 8 bases. The specimen was PBMCs. The receptor was isolated from a woman between 40 and 55 years old in good health. Some clones in this sample may be carry-over from other donors' samples. The DNA of the CDR3 is TGTGCCAGCAGCTTAGAAGGACAGGGTAATGAAAAACTGTTTTTT. Encoded protein: CASSLEGQGNEKLFF.